A selection of T cell receptor beta chains follows, all from one sample in a study of memory CD8 T cells in hepatitis C reinfection. TCRdb's table, derived via immunoSEQ multiplex PCR, lists solely in-frame clones and lacks some. This sample has about 46,000 clones, with 80% to 90% found just once. Sequencing input: naive CD8+ T cells sorted from blood. The receptor source for this set is a young man with hepatitis C virus infection. Each CDR3 is given with its conserved first and last residue. The D gene is left open where the match is weak. Clone sizes are given selectively: once, few, many, or a class where the clone is expanded.

V	D	J	size	DNA	CDR3
TRBV6-5	TRBD1	TRBJ1-5	-	TGTGCCAGCAGTGGACTGACAGGGGGTAGCCAGCCCCAGCATTTT	CASSGLTGGSQPQHF
TRBV27	TRBD2	TRBJ2-3	-	TGTGCCAGCAGTTTAACCGGACTAGCCCCCACAGATACGCAGTATTTT	CASSLTGLAPTDTQYF
TRBV5-4	-	TRBJ2-2	-	TGTGCCAGCAGCTCACCCCAGGAGGTTTCCGGGGAGCTGTTTTTT	CASSSPQEVSGELFF
TRBV11-2	TRBD1	TRBJ2-5	-	TGTGCCAGCAGCTTAGGAGGGGGCCTCACGGGGGAGACCCAGTACTTC	CASSLGGGLTGETQYF
TRBV11-2	TRBD2	TRBJ2-1	-	TGTGCCAGCAGCTCAATCTCGCGGGGGGGTGCATACAATGAGCAGTTCTTC	CASSSISRGGAYNEQFF
TRBV7-8	TRBD2	TRBJ2-3	-	TGTGCCAGCATGACTAGCGGGAGAGGAAGCACAGATACGCAGTATTTT	CASMTSGRGSTDTQYF
TRBV30	TRBD2	TRBJ2-2	-	TGTGCCTGGAGGACTAGCGGGAGCGGTGATATCGGGGAGCTGTTTTTT	CAWRTSGSGDIGELFF
TRBV30	-	TRBJ1-1	-	TGTGCCTGGAGTGTACGTTACAGCACTGAAGCTTTCTTT	CAWSVRYSTEAFF
TRBV28	-	TRBJ1-2	-	TGTGCCAGCAGTTTAGGGCAGGGTTACGATGGCTACACCTTC	CASSLGQGYDGYTF
TRBV5-8	-	TRBJ1-2	once	TGTGCCAGCAGCTTGGTTGGGGAGATTAACTATGGCTACACCTTC	CASSLVGEINYGYTF
TRBV5-1	-	TRBJ2-1	-	TGCGCCAGCAGCTTGGCGGGGGACGGCGTCGAGCAGTTCTTC	CASSLAGDGVEQFF
TRBV27	-	TRBJ1-1	few	TGTGCCAGCAGTTTATTTCAGGGGTGGACTGAAGCTTTCTTT	CASSLFQGWTEAFF
TRBV27	-	TRBJ2-7	-	TGTGCCAGCAGCCGGGGTTACGAGCAGTACTTC	CASSRGYEQYF
TRBV13	-	TRBJ2-1	-	TGTGCCAGCACCCCACATGGTACGGGTGAGAGCTCCTACAATGAGCAGTTCTTC	CASTPHGTGESSYNEQFF
TRBV27	-	TRBJ2-7	once	TGTGCCAGCAGTGCCAACTTTGGGGCGGACCTCTCCTACGAGCAGTACTTC	CASSANFGADLSYEQYF
TRBV5-4	TRBD1	TRBJ1-1	few	TGTGCCAGCAGCCAGGGACAGATGAACACTGAAGCTTTCTTT	CASSQGQMNTEAFF
TRBV5-1	-	TRBJ2-1	-	TGCGCCAGCAGCTTGAGGATTAGCGAGTCCTACAATGAGCAGTTCTTC	CASSLRISESYNEQFF
TRBV5-6	TRBD2	TRBJ2-7	-	TGTGCCAGCAGCTTAGTGCTAGCGGGAGGACACGAGCAGTACTTC	CASSLVLAGGHEQYF
TRBV7-8	-	TRBJ1-6	-	TGTGCCAGCAGCTTAGACGGACAGACCTCCTATAATTCACCCCTCCACTTT	CASSLDGQTSYNSPLHF
TRBV18	-	TRBJ2-7	-	TGTGCCAGCTCCGCAACTGACCTGACAGATTTTTCCTACGAGCAGTACTTC	CASSATDLTDFSYEQYF
TRBV11-2	TRBD1	TRBJ2-3	-	TGTGCCAGCAGCTTCACCACAGGGGAACGCACAGATACGCAGTATTTT	CASSFTTGERTDTQYF
TRBV9	TRBD1	TRBJ1-2	-	TGTGCCAGCAGCGTAGGACAGGGGGCGGTTGGCTACACCTTC	CASSVGQGAVGYTF
TRBV7-2	-	TRBJ2-3	once	TGTGCCAGCAGCTGGGGGGGGGTACGCGGCCAGGGGACAGATACGCAGTATTTT	CASSWGGVRGQGTDTQYF
TRBV5-6	-	TRBJ1-1	-	TGTGCCAGCAGCTTTGGGGGCCGTGGTGGTTCGAACACTGAAGCTTTCTTT	CASSFGGRGGSNTEAFF
TRBV9	TRBD1	TRBJ2-7	-	TGTGCCAGCAGCGAAGGACAGGCGGCAACCTACGAGCAGTACTTC	CASSEGQAATYEQYF
TRBV4-2	-	TRBJ2-7	-	TGTGCCAGCAGCCAAGAACCCATTGTCGGGAGACAGTACGAGCAGTACTTC	CASSQEPIVGRQYEQYF
TRBV7-9	-	TRBJ2-1	-	TGTGCCAGCAGCTTAGGGGTAGCCCGGGACTCCTTAACCTACAATGAGCAGTTCTTC	CASSLGVARDSLTYNEQFF
TRBV27	TRBD2	TRBJ2-7	-	TGTGCCAGCAGTGGACTAGCTCCCTACGAGCAGTACTTC	CASSGLAPYEQYF
TRBV6-1	-	TRBJ2-7	few	TGTGCCAGCAGTGAAGACTTGAACCCCTACGAGCAGTACTTC	CASSEDLNPYEQYF
TRBV11-2	-	TRBJ2-5	-	TGTGCCAGCAGCGGAGGGGGAGGGCCTACGACCCAGTACTTC	CASSGGGGPTTQYF
TRBV7-8	-	TRBJ2-7	-	TGTGCCAGCAGCTTAGCTCCCCCGGGCGAGCAGTACTTC	CASSLAPPGEQYF
TRBV27	-	TRBJ1-5	-	TGTGCCAGCAGTTCGGGGGTCAATCAGCCCCAGCATTTT	CASSSGVNQPQHF
TRBV6-1	-	TRBJ1-5	-	TGTGCCAGCAGCCCCAGCGGGGGGGAAGCCCAGCATTTT	CASSPSGGEAQHF